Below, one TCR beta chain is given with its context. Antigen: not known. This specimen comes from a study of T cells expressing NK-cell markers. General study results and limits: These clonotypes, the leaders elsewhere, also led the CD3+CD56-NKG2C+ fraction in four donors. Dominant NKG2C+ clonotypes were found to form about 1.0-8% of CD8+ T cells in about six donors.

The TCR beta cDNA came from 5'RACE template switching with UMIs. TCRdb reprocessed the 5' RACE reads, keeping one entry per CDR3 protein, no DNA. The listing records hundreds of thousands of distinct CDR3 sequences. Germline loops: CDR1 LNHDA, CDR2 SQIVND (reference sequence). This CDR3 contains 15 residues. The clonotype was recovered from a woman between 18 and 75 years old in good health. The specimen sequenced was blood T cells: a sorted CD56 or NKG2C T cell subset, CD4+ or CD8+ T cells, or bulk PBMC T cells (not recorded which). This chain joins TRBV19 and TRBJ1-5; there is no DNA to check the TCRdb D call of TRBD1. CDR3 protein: CASKGRGAEHWPQHF. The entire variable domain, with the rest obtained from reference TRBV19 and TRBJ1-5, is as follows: DGGITQSPKYLFRKEGQNVTLSCEQNLNHDAMYWYRQDPGQGLRLIYYSQIVNDFQKGDIAEGYSVSREKKESFPLTVTSAQKNPTAFYLCASKGRGAEHWPQHFGDGTRLSIL.